The source of this TCR beta chain is a study of Ad26.COV2.S vaccination and SARS-CoV-2 variants. Assay: immunoSEQ multiplex PCR; the TCRdb copy retains only in-frame clones and omits some. The data show hundreds of thousands of clones, 88% seen once. The germline V and J ends were trimmed by 0 bases and 0 bases, with 6 bases remaining between them. CDR1 LGHNA and CDR2 YSLEER come from the germline V gene. This CDR3 region has 16 residues. Regarding treatment: roughly 20 received Ad26.COV2.S at low or high dose, single or two shots; 5 received placebo; per-sample allocation not given. The investigators took samples on day 63 after the first vaccine or placebo injection.

The gene calls are TRBV4-3 and TRBJ2-6, with no clear D. The sequence derives from a person between 18 and 59 years old who received the Ad26.COV2.S COVID-19 vaccine or a placebo. The sample in question was peripheral blood, obtained in a trial of Ad26.COV2.S vaccine versus placebo. CDR3 residues: CASSQDPASGANVLTF. The CDR3 DNA reads as TGCGCCAGCAGCCAAGATCCAGCCTCTGGGGCCAACGTCCTGACTTTC.